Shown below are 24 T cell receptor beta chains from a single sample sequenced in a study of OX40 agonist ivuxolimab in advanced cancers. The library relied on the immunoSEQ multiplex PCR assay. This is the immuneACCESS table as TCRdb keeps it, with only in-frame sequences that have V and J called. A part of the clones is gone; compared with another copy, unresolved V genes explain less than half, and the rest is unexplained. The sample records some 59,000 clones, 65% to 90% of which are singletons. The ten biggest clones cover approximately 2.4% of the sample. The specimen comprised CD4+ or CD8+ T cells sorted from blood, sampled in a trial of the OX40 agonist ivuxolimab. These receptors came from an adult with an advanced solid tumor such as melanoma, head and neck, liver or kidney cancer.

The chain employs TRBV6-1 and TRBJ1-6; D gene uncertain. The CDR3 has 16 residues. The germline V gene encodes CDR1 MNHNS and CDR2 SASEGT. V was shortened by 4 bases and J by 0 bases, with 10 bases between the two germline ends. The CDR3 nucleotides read TGTGCCAGCAGTGTTCAGGTCAGCTCCTATAATTCACCCCTCCACTTT. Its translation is CASSVQVSSYNSPLHF.

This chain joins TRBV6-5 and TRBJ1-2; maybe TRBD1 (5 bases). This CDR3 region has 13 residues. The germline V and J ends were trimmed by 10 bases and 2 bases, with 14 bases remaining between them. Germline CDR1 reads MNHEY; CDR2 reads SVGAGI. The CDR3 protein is CATSTVLNYGYTF. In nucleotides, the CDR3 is TGTGCCACCTCGACAGTCCTCAACTATGGCTACACCTTC.

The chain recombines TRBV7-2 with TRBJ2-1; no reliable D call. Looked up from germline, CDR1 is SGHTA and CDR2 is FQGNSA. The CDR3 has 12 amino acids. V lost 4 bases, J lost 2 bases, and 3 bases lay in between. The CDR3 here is CASSYTYNEQFF. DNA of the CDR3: TGTGCCAGCAGCTATACCTACAATGAGCAGTTCTTC.

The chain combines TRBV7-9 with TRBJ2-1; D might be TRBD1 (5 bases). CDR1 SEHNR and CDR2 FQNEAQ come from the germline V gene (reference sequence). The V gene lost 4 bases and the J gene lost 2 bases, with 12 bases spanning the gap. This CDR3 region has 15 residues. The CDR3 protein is CASSSPRVTYNEQFF. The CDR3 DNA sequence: TGTGCCAGCAGCTCCCCCAGGGTCACCTACAATGAGCAGTTCTTC.

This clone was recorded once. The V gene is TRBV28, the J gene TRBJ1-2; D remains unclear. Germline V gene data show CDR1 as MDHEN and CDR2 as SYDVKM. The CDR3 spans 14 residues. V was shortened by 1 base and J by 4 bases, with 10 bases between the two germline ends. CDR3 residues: CASSLSSGLYGYTF. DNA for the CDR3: TGTGCCAGCAGTTTATCGAGCGGTCTCTATGGCTACACCTTC.

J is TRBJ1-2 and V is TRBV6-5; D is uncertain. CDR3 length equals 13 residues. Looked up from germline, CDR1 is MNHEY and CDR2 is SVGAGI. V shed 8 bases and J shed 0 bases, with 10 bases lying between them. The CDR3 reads CASRPRSNYGYTF. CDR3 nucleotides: TGTGCCAGCCGACCAAGATCTAACTATGGCTACACCTTC.

The CDR3 nucleotides read TGTGCCAGCAGCTTTAATCAAGGGGGGACTGAAGCTTTCTTT. Encoded protein: CASSFNQGGTEAFF. J is TRBJ1-1 and V is TRBV7-2; D might be TRBD1 (6 bases). The CDR3 is 14 residues long. Trimming shortened V by 3 bases and J by 5 bases, and 13 bases separated the two germline ends. CDR1 SGHTA and CDR2 FQGNSA come from the germline V gene.

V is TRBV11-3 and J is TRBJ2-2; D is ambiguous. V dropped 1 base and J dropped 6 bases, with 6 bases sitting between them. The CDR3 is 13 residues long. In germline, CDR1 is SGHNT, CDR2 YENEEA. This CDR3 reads CASSLVSPGELFF. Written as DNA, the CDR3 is TGTGCCAGCAGCTTAGTATCTCCCGGGGAGCTGTTTTTT.

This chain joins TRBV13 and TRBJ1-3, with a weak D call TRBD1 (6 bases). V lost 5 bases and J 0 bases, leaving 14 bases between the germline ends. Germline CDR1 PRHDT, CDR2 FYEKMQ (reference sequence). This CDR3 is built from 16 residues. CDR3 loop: CASSRGHTSSGNTIYF. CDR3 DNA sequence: TGTGCCAGCAGCCGGGGACACACTAGCTCTGGAAACACCATATATTTT. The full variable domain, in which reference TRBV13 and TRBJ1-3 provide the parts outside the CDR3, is AAGVIQSPRHLIKEKRETATLKCYPIPRHDTVYWYQQGPGQDPQFLISFYEKMQSDKGSIPDRFSAQQFSDYHSELNMSSLELGDSALYFCASSRGHTSSGNTIYFGEGSWLTVV.

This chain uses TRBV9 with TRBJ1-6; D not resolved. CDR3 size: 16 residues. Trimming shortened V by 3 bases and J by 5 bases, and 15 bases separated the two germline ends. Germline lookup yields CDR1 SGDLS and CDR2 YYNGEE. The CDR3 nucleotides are TGTGCCAGCAGCGCTGCGGGAAACTATAATAATTCACCCCTCCACTTT. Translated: CASSAAGNYNNSPLHF.

The CDR3 spells CASSQVSTSQETQYF. CDR3 sequence (DNA): TGCGCCAGCAGCCAAGTTTCGACAAGTCAAGAGACCCAGTACTTC. J is TRBJ2-5 and V is TRBV4-1, with D unresolved. Germline CDR1 and CDR2: MGHRA and YSYEKL. The CDR3 contains 15 residues. V lost 1 base to trimming and J lost 2 bases, with 11 bases between them.

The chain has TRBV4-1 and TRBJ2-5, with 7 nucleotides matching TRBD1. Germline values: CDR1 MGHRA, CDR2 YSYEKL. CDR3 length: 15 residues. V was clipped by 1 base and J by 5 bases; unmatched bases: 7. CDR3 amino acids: CASSQGLTGWETQYF. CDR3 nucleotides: TGCGCCAGCAGCCAAGGCCTGACAGGGTGGGAGACCCAGTACTTC.

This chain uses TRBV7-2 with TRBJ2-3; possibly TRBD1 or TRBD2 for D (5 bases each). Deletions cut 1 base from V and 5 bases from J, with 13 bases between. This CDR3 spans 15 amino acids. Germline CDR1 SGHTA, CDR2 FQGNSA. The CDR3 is CASSLEGRTLDTQYF. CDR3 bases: TGTGCCAGCAGCTTAGAGGGACGAACTCTAGATACGCAGTATTTT.

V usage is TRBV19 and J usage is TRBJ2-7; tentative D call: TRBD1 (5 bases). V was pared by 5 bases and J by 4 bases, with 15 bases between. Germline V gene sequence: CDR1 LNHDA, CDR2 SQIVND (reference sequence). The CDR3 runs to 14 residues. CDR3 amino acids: CASSPTGSLYEQYF. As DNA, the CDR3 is TGTGCCAGTAGTCCAACAGGTAGTCTGTACGAGCAGTACTTC.

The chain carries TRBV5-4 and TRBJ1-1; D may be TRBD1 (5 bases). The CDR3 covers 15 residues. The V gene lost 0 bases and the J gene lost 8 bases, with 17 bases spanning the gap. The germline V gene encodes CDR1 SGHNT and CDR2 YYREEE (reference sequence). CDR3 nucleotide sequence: TGTGCCAGCAGCTTGGATTCGTCCAGGGCCCTCGAAGCTTTCTTT. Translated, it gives CASSLDSSRALEAFF.

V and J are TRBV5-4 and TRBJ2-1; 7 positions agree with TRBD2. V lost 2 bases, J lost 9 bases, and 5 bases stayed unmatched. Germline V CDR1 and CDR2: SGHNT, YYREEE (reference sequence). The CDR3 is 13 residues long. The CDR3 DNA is TGTGCCAGCAGCTTCTACGCGGGGGTTGAGCAGTTCTTC. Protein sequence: CASSFYAGVEQFF.

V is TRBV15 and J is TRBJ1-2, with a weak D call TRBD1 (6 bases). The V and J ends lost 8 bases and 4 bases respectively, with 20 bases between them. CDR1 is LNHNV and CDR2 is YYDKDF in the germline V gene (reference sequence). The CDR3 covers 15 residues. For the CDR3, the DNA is TGTGCCACCGGCCAAGGGGGGCGCAGAGTCTATGGCTACACCTTC. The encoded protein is CATGQGGRRVYGYTF.

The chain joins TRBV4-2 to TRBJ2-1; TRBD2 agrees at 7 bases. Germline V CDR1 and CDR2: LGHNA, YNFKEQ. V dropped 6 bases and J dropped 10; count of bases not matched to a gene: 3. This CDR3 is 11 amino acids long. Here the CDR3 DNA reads TGTGCCAGCAGGAACGGGGGGGAGCAGTTCTTC. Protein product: CASRNGGEQFF.

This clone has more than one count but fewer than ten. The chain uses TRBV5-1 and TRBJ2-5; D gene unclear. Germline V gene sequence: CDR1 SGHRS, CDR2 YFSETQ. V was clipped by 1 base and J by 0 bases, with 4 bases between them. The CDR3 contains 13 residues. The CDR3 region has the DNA TGCGCCAGCAGCTTGAAAGACCAAGAGACCCAGTACTTC. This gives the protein CASSLKDQETQYF.

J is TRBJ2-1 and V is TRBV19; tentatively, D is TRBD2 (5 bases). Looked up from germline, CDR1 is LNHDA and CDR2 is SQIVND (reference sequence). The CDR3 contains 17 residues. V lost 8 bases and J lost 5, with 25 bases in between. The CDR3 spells CASRPLWTGNSDNEQFF. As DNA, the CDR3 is TGTGCCAGTCGCCCCCTATGGACCGGGAATTCCGACAATGAGCAGTTCTTC.

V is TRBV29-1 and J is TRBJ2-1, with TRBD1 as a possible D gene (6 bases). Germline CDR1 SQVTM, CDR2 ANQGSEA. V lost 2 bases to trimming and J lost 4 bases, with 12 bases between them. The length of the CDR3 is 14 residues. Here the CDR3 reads CSVELARGYNEQFF. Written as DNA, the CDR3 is TGCAGCGTTGAACTGGCCAGGGGTTACAATGAGCAGTTCTTC.

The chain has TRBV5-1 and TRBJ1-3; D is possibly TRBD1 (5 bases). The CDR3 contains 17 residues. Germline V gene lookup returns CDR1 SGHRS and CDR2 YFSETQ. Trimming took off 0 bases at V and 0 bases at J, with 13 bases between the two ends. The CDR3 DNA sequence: TGCGCCAGCAGCTTGGCGACCGGGGGGACCTCTGGAAACACCATATATTTT. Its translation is CASSLATGGTSGNTIYF.

The CDR3 reads CASSMKRDRSGELFF. In nucleotides, the CDR3 is TGTGCCAGCAGTATGAAGAGGGACAGGTCAGGGGAGCTGTTTTTT. The chain carries TRBV2 and TRBJ2-2, with 8 bases lining up with TRBD1. The V gene's germline CDR1 is SNHLY and CDR2 FYNNEI. J was trimmed by 8 bases and V by 5 bases; bases with no gene match: 10. This CDR3 comprises 15 residues. The full variable domain, completed using reference TRBV2 and TRBJ2-2, is EPEVTQTPSHQVTQMGQEVILRCVPISNHLYFYWYRQILGQKVEFLVSFYNNEISEKSEIFDDQFSVERPDGSNFTLKIRSTKLEDSAMYFCASSMKRDRSGELFFGEGSRLTVL.

Written as DNA, the CDR3 is TGTGCCAGTAGTTTACCGGGGAGGGGCAATCAGCCCCAGCATTTT. The encoded protein is CASSLPGRGNQPQHF. The chain recombines TRBV19 with TRBJ1-5; D remains unclear. Germline V lookup: CDR1 LNHDA, CDR2 SQIVND (reference sequence). Trimming cost V 5 bases and J 2 bases, with 13 bases left between them. The CDR3 is 15 amino acids.